One and the same sample provided the 8 T cell receptor beta chains below, sequenced in a study of cytomegalovirus exposure and HLA in healthy donors. Researchers ran the PCR with 60 Vbeta and 13 Jbeta primers. TCRdb's copy holds only in-frame clones and misses some; the assay was immunoSEQ multiplex PCR. The table includes approximately 170,000 clones, 60% to 80% detected once. The specimen sequenced was PBMCs. The origin of the receptors is a woman aged 40 to 55 in good health and CMV-seropositive.

The chain links TRBV2 to TRBJ1-4, with a tentative D call TRBD1 (6 bases). With 5 bases removed from V and 10 bases from J, the gap between germline ends came to 23 bases. The CDR3 runs to 16 residues. CDR1 is SNHLY and CDR2 is FYNNEI in the germline V gene. The CDR3 protein is CASSSTWTAGGGKLFF. DNA of the CDR3: TGTGCCAGCAGTTCCACCTGGACAGCGGGAGGGGGAAAACTGTTTTTT.

The chain links TRBV30 to TRBJ2-5; the match to TRBD1 covers 8 bases. The CDR3 consists of 14 residues. Per germline, CDR1 GTSNPN and CDR2 SVGIG (reference sequence). The V gene end was trimmed by 4 bases and the J gene end by 4 bases; junction bases not matched to a gene: 8. The CDR3 reads CAWTVQGGTETQYF. The CDR3 DNA reads as TGTGCCTGGACTGTACAGGGGGGTACAGAGACCCAGTACTTC.

V usage is TRBV5-4 and J usage is TRBJ2-7; weak D call: TRBD2 (6 bases). V was clipped by 4 bases and J by 7 bases, with 21 bases between them. CDR1 is SGHNT and CDR2 is YYREEE in the germline V gene (reference sequence). This CDR3 is built from 15 residues. DNA of the CDR3: TGTGCCAGCAGCCGTGGGTCGGGAGTAGCTCGGGAGCAGTACTTC. Its protein product is CASSRGSGVAREQYF.

V usage is TRBV7-2 and J usage is TRBJ2-7; 9 nucleotides align to TRBD1. This CDR3 is built from 14 residues. J gave up 2 bases and V 5 bases, and 4 bases lay outside the gene matches. Germline V lookup: CDR1 SGHTA, CDR2 FQGNSA. CDR3 amino acids: CASSRTGAPYEQYF. The CDR3, as DNA: TGTGCCAGCAGCAGGACAGGGGCACCCTACGAGCAGTACTTC.

The V call is TRBV6-4, the J call TRBJ2-3, with 7 bases matching TRBD2. The CDR3 spans 14 residues. CDR1 and CDR2 from the germline V gene are MRHNA and SNTAGT. V lost 4 bases, J lost 2 bases, and 3 bases stayed unmatched. As DNA, the CDR3 is TGTGCCAGCAGTGCCGGGGGGTTCACAGATACGCAGTATTTT. It codes for CASSAGGFTDTQYF.

The chain combines TRBV15 with TRBJ2-5; the match to TRBD1 covers 7 bases. The germline V gene encodes CDR1 LNHNV and CDR2 YYDKDF (reference sequence). V shed 0 bases, J shed 5 bases, and the junction held 3 bases outside the gene matches. The CDR3 runs to 14 residues. CDR3 region: CATSRDRGLETQYF. The CDR3, as DNA: TGTGCCACCAGCAGAGACAGGGGGTTGGAGACCCAGTACTTC.

Of note for this clone: Other DNA sequences from this sample encode an identical CDR3 as well. The V gene is TRBV11-2, the J gene TRBJ1-5; D unclear. CDR1 is SGHAT and CDR2 is FQNNGV in the germline V gene. V gave up 0 bases and J gave up 1 base, with 10 bases separating them. The CDR3 is made up of 16 amino acids. CDR3 DNA sequence: TGTGCCAGCAGCTTAGAGGGTTCCGGGAGCAATCAGCCCCAGCATTTT. Translating gives CASSLEGSGSNQPQHF.

This chain connects TRBV27 to TRBJ2-3; perhaps TRBD1 as D (5 bases). The CDR3 is 15 amino acids. Per germline, CDR1 MNHEY and CDR2 SMNVEV (reference sequence). Trimming stripped 4 bases from V and 0 bases from J, with 11 bases between. Here the CDR3 DNA reads TGTGCCAGCAGTTCCCAGACAGCTAGCACAGATACGCAGTATTTT. This encodes CASSSQTASTDTQYF.